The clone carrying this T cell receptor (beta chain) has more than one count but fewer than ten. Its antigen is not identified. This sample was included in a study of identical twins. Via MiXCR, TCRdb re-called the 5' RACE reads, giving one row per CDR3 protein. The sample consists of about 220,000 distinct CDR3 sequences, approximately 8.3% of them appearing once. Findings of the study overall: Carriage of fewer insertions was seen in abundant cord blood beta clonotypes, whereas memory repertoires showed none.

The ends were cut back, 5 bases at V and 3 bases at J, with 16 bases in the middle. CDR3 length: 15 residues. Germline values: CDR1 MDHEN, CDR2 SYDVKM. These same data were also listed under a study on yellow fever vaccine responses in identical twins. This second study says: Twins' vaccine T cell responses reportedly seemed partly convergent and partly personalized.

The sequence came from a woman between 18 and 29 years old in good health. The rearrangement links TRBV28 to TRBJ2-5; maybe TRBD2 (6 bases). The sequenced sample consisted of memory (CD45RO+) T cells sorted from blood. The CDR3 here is CASSGGEPGEETQYF. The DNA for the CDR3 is TGTGCCAGCAGTGGAGGGGAGCCGGGGGAAGAGACCCAGTACTTC.